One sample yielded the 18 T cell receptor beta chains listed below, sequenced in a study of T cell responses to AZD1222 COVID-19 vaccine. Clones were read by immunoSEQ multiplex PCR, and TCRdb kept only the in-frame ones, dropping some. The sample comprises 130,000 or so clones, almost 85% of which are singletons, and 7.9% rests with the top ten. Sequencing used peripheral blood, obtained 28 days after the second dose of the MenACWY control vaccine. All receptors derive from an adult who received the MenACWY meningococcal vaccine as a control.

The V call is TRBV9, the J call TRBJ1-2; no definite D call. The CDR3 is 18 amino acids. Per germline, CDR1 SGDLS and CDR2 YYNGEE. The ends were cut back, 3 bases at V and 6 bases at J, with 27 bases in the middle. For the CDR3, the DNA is TGTGCCAGCAGCGCAGCCTCCTTCAAAGGGAGGAATGTGGATGGCTACACCTTC. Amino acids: CASSAASFKGRNVDGYTF. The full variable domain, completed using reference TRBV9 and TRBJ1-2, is DSGVTQTPKHLITATGQRVTLRCSPRSGDLSVYWYQQSLDQGLQFLIQYYNGEERAKGNILERFSAQQFPDLHSELNLSSLELGDSALYFCASSAASFKGRNVDGYTFGSGTRLTVV.

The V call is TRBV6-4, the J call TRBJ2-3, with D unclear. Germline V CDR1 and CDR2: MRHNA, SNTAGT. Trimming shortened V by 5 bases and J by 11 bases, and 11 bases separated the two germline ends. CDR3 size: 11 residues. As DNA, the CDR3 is TGTGCCAGCAGTCTGACTCGACGGCAGTATTTT. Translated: CASSLTRRQYF.

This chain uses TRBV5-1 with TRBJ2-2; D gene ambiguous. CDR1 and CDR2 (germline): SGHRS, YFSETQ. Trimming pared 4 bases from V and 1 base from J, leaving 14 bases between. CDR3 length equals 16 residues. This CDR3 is CASSRERTGNTGELFF. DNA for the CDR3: TGCGCCAGCAGCCGAGAACGGACGGGGAACACCGGGGAGCTGTTTTTT.

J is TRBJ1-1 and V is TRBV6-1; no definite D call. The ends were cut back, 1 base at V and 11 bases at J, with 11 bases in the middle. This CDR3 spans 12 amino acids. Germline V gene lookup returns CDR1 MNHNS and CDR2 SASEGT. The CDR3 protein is CASSEGPFGAFF. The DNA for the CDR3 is TGTGCCAGCAGTGAAGGCCCATTTGGGGCTTTCTTT.

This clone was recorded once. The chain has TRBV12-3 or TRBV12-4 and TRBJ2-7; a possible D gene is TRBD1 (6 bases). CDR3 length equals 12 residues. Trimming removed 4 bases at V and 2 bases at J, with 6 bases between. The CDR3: CASSWTAYEQYF. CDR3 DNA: TGTGCCAGCAGTTGGACAGCCTACGAGCAGTACTTC.

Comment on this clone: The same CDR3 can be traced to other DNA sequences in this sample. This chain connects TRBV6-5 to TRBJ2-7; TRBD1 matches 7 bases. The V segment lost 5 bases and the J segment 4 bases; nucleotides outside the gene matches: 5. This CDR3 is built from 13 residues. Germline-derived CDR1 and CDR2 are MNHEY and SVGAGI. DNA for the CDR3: TGTGCCAGCAGTCGACAGGGTCCTTACGAGCAGTACGTC. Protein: CASSRQGPYEQYV.

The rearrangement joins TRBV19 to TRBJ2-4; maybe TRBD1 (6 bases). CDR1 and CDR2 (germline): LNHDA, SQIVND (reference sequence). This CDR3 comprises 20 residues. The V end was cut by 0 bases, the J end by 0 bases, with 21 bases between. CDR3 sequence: CASSIERQAPAQLAKNIQYF. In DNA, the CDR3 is TGTGCCAGTAGTATAGAGAGACAGGCCCCCGCCCAATTAGCCAAAAACATTCAGTACTTC.

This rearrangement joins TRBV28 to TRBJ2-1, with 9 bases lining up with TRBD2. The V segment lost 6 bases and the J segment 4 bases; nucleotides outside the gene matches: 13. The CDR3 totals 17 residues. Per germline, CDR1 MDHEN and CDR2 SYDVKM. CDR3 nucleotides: TGTGCCAGCAGACGGGATTCCGCGGGGGGGTTGTACAATGAGCAGTTCTTC. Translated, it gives CASRRDSAGGLYNEQFF.

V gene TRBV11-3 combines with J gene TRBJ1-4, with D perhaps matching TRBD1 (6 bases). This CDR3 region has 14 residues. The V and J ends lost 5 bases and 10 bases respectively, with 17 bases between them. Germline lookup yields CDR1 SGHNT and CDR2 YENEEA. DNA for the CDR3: TGTGCCAGCAGCCAGACAGCAAAAGGGGGAAAACTGTTTTTT. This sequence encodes CASSQTAKGGKLFF.

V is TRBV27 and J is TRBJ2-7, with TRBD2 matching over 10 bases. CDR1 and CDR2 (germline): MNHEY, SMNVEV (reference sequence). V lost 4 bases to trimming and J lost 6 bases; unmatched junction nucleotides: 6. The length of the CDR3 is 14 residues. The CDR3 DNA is TGTGCCAGCAGTTGGGGGACTAGCGCCCGCGAGCAGTACTTC. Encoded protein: CASSWGTSAREQYF.

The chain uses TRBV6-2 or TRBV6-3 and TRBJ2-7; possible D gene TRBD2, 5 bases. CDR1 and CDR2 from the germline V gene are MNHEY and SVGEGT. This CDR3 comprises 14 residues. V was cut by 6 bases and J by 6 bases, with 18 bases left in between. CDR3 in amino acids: CASSSAAGRGEQYV. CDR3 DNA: TGTGCCAGCAGCTCGGCGGCAGGCCGGGGCGAGCAGTACGTC.

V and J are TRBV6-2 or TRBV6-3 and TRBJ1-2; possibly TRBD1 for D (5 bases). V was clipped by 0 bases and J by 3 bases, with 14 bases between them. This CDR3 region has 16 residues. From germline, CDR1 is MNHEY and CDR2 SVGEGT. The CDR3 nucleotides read TGTGCCAGCAGTTACTCGAGGGACTGGGGATACTATGGCTACACCTTC. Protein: CASSYSRDWGYYGYTF.

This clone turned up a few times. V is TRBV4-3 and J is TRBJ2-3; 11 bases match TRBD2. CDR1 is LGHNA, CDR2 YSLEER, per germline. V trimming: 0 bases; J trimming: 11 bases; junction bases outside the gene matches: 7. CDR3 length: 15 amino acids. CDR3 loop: CASSQELLAGVRQYF. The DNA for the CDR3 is TGCGCCAGCAGCCAAGAACTACTAGCGGGAGTTAGGCAGTATTTT.

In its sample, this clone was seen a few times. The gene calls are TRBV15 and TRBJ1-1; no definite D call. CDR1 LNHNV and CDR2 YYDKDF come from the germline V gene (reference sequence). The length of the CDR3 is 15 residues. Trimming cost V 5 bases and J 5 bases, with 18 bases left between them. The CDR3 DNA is TGTGCCACCAGCTCAGCAGGAGGGTGGGGTACTGAAGCTTTCTTT. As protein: CATSSAGGWGTEAFF. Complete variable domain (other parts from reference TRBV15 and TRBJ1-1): DAMVIQNPRYQVTQFGKPVTLSCSQTLNHNVMYWYQQKSSQAPKLLFHYYDKDFNNEADTPDNFQSRRPNTSFCFLDIRSPGLGDTAMYLCATSSAGGWGTEAFFGQGTRLTVV.

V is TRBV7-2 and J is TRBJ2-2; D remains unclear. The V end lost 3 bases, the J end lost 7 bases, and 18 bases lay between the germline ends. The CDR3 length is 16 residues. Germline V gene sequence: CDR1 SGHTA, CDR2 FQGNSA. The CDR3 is CASSLLVGSAIGELFF. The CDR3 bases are TGTGCCAGCAGCTTGCTAGTGGGAAGTGCGATCGGGGAGCTGTTTTTT.

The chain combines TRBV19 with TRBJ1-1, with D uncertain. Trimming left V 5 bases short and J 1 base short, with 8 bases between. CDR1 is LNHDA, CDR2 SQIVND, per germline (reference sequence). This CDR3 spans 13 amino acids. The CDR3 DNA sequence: TGTGCCAGTAGTGAGTTAAGGAACACTGAAGCTTTCTTT. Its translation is CASSELRNTEAFF.

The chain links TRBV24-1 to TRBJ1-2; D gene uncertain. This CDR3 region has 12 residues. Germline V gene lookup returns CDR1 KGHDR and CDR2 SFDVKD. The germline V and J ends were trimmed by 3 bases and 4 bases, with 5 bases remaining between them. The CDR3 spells CATSDTIYGYTF. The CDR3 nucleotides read TGTGCCACCAGTGATACGATCTATGGCTACACCTTC.

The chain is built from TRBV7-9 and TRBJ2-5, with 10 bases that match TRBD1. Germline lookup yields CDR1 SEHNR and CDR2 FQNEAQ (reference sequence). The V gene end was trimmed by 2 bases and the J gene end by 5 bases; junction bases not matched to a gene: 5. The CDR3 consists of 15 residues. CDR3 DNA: TGTGCCAGCAGCTTAAGACAGGGGGCCGGGGAGACCCAGTACTTC. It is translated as CASSLRQGAGETQYF.